This TCR beta chain is drawn from a study of blood T cell repertoires in COVID-19. Study overall: Samples representing acute and convalescent COVID-19 were sourced from the United States, Italy and Spain.

Original handling: Nucleated cell number was recorded as an estimate derived from reference gene primer amplification. TCRdb's copy holds only in-frame clones and misses some; the assay was immunoSEQ multiplex PCR. V and J calls and clone size are those listed in that table; D and trimming were worked out from the DNA. Of fewer than 250,000 clones in the sample, around four fifths are singletons; the top ten hold 2.5% to 3%. The germline gives CDR1 SEHNR, CDR2 FQNEAQ (reference sequence). Unmatched junction bases numbered 6, after V lost 5 bases and J lost 3 bases. CDR3 length: 14 residues. Specimen: peripheral blood. The sequence was obtained from a woman in her 70s with active or convalescent COVID-19. The genes are TRBV7-9 and TRBJ2-5, with 7 bases matching TRBD2. The CDR3 DNA sequence: TGTGCCAGCAGCCGGATGGGGGGGAAAGAGACCCAGTACTTC. This translates into CASSRMGGKETQYF. Using reference TRBV7-9 and TRBJ2-5 for the parts outside the CDR3, the full variable domain is DTGVSQNPRHKITKRGQNVTFRCDPISEHNRLYWYRQTLGQGPEFLTYFQNEAQLEKSRLLSDRFSAERPKGSFSTLEIQRTEQGDSAMYLCASSRMGGKETQYFGPGTRLLVL.